This passage covers 31 T cell receptor beta chains from one sample sequenced in a study of tumor-infiltrating lymphocytes in primary liver carcinoma. Blood RNA came from unsorted whole blood; germline DNA was also extracted. Reverse transcription of approximately 520 ng total RNA with a constant-region primer produced TCR beta cDNA. Each TCR beta library was derived from three nested multiplex PCR rounds that employed slightly modified ARM-PCR. It was with TRBV1-TRBV30 forward primers and a C-beta reverse primer that the first two PCR rounds were run, at about 9 cycles each. One entry per CDR3 protein, called by TCRdb with MiXCR from the multiplex PCR reads. Counted here are about 330,000 distinct CDR3 sequences, about 65% occurring once; the ten biggest clones make up 5% to 6.5%. Input material: peripheral blood. These TCRs come from a man aged 35 to 55 with primary liver carcinoma and hepatitis B virus infection.

The V call is TRBV10-3, the J call TRBJ1-6, with 7 bases that match TRBD1. The germline V gene encodes CDR1 ENHRY and CDR2 SYGVKD. The junction had 5 bases not matched to a gene; V was cut back by 7 bases and J by 5 bases. The CDR3 runs to 14 residues. CDR3 sequence (DNA): TGTGCCATCAACGCCGGGACAGATAATTCACCCCTCCACTTT. Translating it yields CAINAGTDNSPLHF.

This clonotype was seen at least ten times. V is TRBV29-1 and J is TRBJ1-4; weak D call: TRBD1 (6 bases). Trimming pared 7 bases from V and 10 bases from J, leaving 19 bases between. The length of the CDR3 is 13 residues. Looked up from germline, CDR1 is SQVTM and CDR2 is ANQGSEA. The DNA of the CDR3 is TGCAGCGCCGCACCAGGGACAAGGGGAAAACTGTTTTTT. Residues: CSAAPGTRGKLFF.

This clonotype has at least ten counts. This rearrangement joins TRBV10-3 to TRBJ2-1; 11 bases match TRBD2. The CDR3 totals 15 residues. Germline CDR1 is ENHRY and CDR2 is SYGVKD. Trimming at V came to 6 bases and at J to 9 bases, leaving 10 bases not matched to a gene. CDR3 nucleotides: TGTGCCATCAGGAGTAGCGGGGGGGAAGAGGGTGAGCAGTTCTTC. Encoded protein: CAIRSSGGEEGEQFF.

Turning to this clonotype: This may be a read error, as it is one base from a much larger clone. The chain employs TRBV6-5 and TRBJ2-5; the match to TRBD1 covers 12 bases. Germline CDR1 MNHEY, CDR2 SVGAGI. This CDR3 comprises 15 residues. The CDR3 protein is CASRGQGARQGTQYF. In DNA form, the CDR3 reads TGTGCCAGCAGGGGACAGGGGGCAAGGCAAGGGACCCAGTACTTC.

V is TRBV19 and J is TRBJ2-1; 12 bases map to TRBD2. This CDR3 contains 18 residues. Germline CDR1 and CDR2: LNHDA and SQIVND (reference sequence). The V and J ends lost 10 bases and 1 base, in that order; junction bases with no gene match: 14. The CDR3 region has the DNA TGTGCCACTCTCCCCTCTAGCGGGAGGGCCAGTTCCTACAATGAGCAGTTCTTC. Its protein product is CATLPSSGRASSYNEQFF.

There are many counts of this clonotype. The V gene is TRBV6-5, the J gene TRBJ2-7, with D perhaps TRBD2 (6 bases). Germline lookup yields CDR1 MNHEY and CDR2 SVGAGI. V lost 4 bases, J lost 5 bases, and 12 bases lay in between. The CDR3 covers 13 residues. CDR3 in amino acids: CASSSVGGDEQYF. The CDR3 nucleotides read TGTGCCAGCAGTTCTGTCGGAGGGGACGAGCAGTACTTC.

This clonotype has a count of ten or more. CDR3 nucleotides: TGTGCCAGCAGTGGGGACTTCTCCTACGAGCAGTACTTC. It encodes CASSGDFSYEQYF. The V call is TRBV11-2, the J call TRBJ2-7; weak D call: TRBD2 (6 bases). Germline V gene lookup returns CDR1 SGHAT and CDR2 FQNNGV. Trimming stripped 6 bases from V and 0 bases from J, with 9 bases between. The CDR3 has 13 residues.

Comment on this clonotype: A junction end diverges from the germline sequence, so it may reflect a read error. The V gene is TRBV11-2, the J gene TRBJ2-7, with unresolved D. In germline, CDR1 is SGHAT, CDR2 FQNNGV. This CDR3 is 14 amino acids long. The CDR3: CASSSQTWSYEQYF. DNA of the CDR3: TGTGCCAGCAGCTCGCAAACATGGAGCTACGAGCAATACTTC.

This clonotype was counted ten times or more. V usage is TRBV4-2 and J usage is TRBJ2-7; 9 bases line up with TRBD2. V was clipped by 1 base and J by 6 bases; unmatched bases: 7. The germline gives CDR1 LGHNA, CDR2 YNFKEQ. This CDR3 comprises 15 residues. This chain's CDR3 is CASSQAGTSLPEQYF. CDR3 sequence (DNA): TGTGCCAGCAGCCAAGCAGGGACTAGCCTCCCCGAGCAGTACTTC.

A remark on this clonotype: One base away lies a much larger clone, so this may be a sequencing read error. The rearrangement links TRBV6-2 or TRBV6-3 to TRBJ2-1; TRBD1 aligns across 8 bases. The CDR3 loop spans 14 amino acids. The trim removed 7 bases at V and 9 bases at J, leaving 11 bases unmatched. From germline, CDR1 is MNHEY and CDR2 SVGEGT. The CDR3 reads CASIADRGAGEQFF. Written as DNA, the CDR3 is TGTGCCAGCATCGCAGACAGGGGCGCGGGTGAGCAGTTCTTC.

At least ten counts were recorded for this clonotype. The chain has TRBV4-3 and TRBJ1-1; D is perhaps TRBD1 (5 bases). Germline assignment: CDR1 LGHNA and CDR2 YSLEER. Trimming took off 1 base at V and 1 base at J, with 10 bases between the two ends. This CDR3 has 15 amino acids. The CDR3 sequence is CASSQGGDGNTEAFF. In DNA, the CDR3 is TGCGCCAGCAGCCAAGGAGGGGACGGGAACACTGAAGCTTTCTTT.

The chain joins TRBV10-3 to TRBJ2-7, with TRBD2 identical over 9 bases. The V gene's germline CDR1 is ENHRY and CDR2 SYGVKD. With V trimmed by 10 bases and J by 7 bases, 14 bases remained unmatched. The CDR3 runs 14 residues. The CDR3 DNA is TGTGCCAGCTTAGCGGGAGTGGGCTACAGTGAGCAGTACTTC. As protein: CASLAGVGYSEQYF.

This clonotype showed up just a few times. The genes are TRBV5-1 and TRBJ1-5, with a tentative D call TRBD1 (6 bases). Trimming removed 4 bases from V and 4 bases from J, with 9 bases in between. The CDR3 is 13 amino acids. Germline V gene sequence: CDR1 SGHRS, CDR2 YFSETQ. For the CDR3, the DNA is TGCGCCAGCAGCCCGGACAGTAATCAGCCCCAGCATTTT. Amino acid sequence: CASSPDSNQPQHF.

With regard to this clonotype: A much larger clone is a single base away; this may be a read error. This chain uses TRBV11-2 with TRBJ2-7, with 7 bases lining up with TRBD2. The CDR3 loop spans 15 amino acids. Germline values: CDR1 SGHAT, CDR2 FQNNGV. The CDR3 nucleotides read TGTGCCAGCATCTTAGGATCCCGGGAGGAGTACGAGCAGTACTTC. Amino acids: CASILGSREEYEQYF.

This clonotype was seen repeatedly, ten times or more. The gene calls are TRBV12-3 or TRBV12-4 and TRBJ2-6, with D hard to call. With 6 bases removed from V and 4 bases from J, the gap between germline ends came to 4 bases. This CDR3 contains 12 residues. In DNA, the CDR3 is TGTGCCAGCAGGACAGGGGCCAACGTCCTGACTTTC. This translates into CASRTGANVLTF.

This chain links TRBV11-2 with TRBJ1-5; D ambiguous. CDR3 length equals 15 residues. Germline V gene sequence: CDR1 SGHAT, CDR2 FQNNGV. V lost 5 bases to trimming and J lost 3 bases, with 14 bases between them. The DNA for the CDR3 is TGTGCCAGCAGCGAGACACTGGACTTCAATCAGCCCCAGCATTTT. The encoded protein is CASSETLDFNQPQHF. Variable domain in full (rest from reference TRBV11-2 and TRBJ1-5): EAGVAQSPRYKIIEKRQSVAFWCNPISGHATLYWYQQILGQGPKLLIQFQNNGVVDDSQLPKDRFSAERLKGVDSTLKIQPAKLEDSAVYLCASSETLDFNQPQHFGDGTRLSIL.

For this clonotype: A much bigger clone sits one base away, suggesting this may be a read error. The chain combines TRBV12-3 or TRBV12-4 with TRBJ2-7; the match to TRBD1 covers 9 bases. This CDR3 is 14 amino acids long. The V segment lost 7 bases and the J segment 3 bases; nucleotides outside the gene matches: 7. The CDR3 DNA reads TGTGCCAGCATGGGGACAGGGAAAGACTACGAGCAGTACTTC. It yields the protein CASMGTGKDYEQYF.

Turning to this clonotype: A much larger clone sits a single nucleotide away, making a read error possible. This rearrangement joins TRBV5-1 to TRBJ1-5, with D unresolved. The germline gives CDR1 SGHRS, CDR2 YFSETQ. This CDR3 spans 15 amino acids. CDR3 DNA: TGCGCCAGCAGCTTGGTTCCCGGAAGCAATCGGCCCCAGCATTTT. It specifies CASSLVPGSNRPQHF. Together with reference TRBV5-1 and TRBJ1-5, the CDR3 gives the full variable domain: KAGVTQTPRYLIKTRGQQVTLSCSPISGHRSVSWYQQTPGQGLQFLFEYFSETQRNKGNFPGRFSGRQFSNSRSEMNVSTLELGDSALYLCASSLVPGSNRPQHFGDGTRLSIL.

The V gene is TRBV12-3 or TRBV12-4, the J gene TRBJ1-4; 9 positions match TRBD1. V shed 4 bases and J 5 bases; nucleotides not matched to a gene: 14. The CDR3 consists of 18 residues. Here the CDR3 reads CASSSGQGPAAANEKLFF. The CDR3 nucleotides read TGTGCCAGCAGTTCCGGACAGGGGCCAGCCGCGGCAAATGAAAAACTGTTTTTT.

The table lists this clonotype with a few counts. The chain couples TRBV6-6 to TRBJ1-5; TRBD1 might be the D (5 bases). The CDR3 has 14 residues. V was trimmed by 4 bases and J by 4 bases, leaving 11 bases between them. From germline, CDR1 is MNHNY and CDR2 SVGAGI (reference sequence). The CDR3 region is CASSSGNRNQPQHF. CDR3 bases: TGTGCCAGCAGTTCCGGAAACAGGAATCAGCCCCAGCATTTT.

With respect to this clonotype: This may arise from a read error, as a much more abundant clone is one base away. J is TRBJ2-3 and V is TRBV4-1, with TRBD1 matching over 7 bases. This CDR3 is built from 17 residues. The germline V gene encodes CDR1 MGHRA and CDR2 YSYEKL. The CDR3 coding sequence is TGCGCCAGCAGCCCCCATGGACCGGGACAGCTCACAGATGCGCAGTATTTT. This gives the protein CASSPHGPGQLTDAQYF.

This clonotype was observed many times. The V call is TRBV6-5, the J call TRBJ1-1; D possibly corresponds to TRBD1 (5 bases). Per germline, CDR1 MNHEY and CDR2 SVGAGI. The CDR3 spans 15 residues. V gave up 6 bases and J gave up 4 bases, with 18 bases separating them. CDR3 nucleotide sequence: TGTGCCAGCAGATCAGACAGAAGTGGAGTCACTGAAGCTTTCTTT. Amino acids: CASRSDRSGVTEAFF.

To note about this clonotype: A much larger clonotype is one base distant, so this may be a read error. The chain's CDR3 is CASGTGGAPYDQYF. The CDR3 region has the DNA TGCGCCAGCGGTACGGGCGGGGCCCCCTACGATCAGTACTTC. The V gene is TRBV10-2, the J gene TRBJ2-7, with D maybe TRBD2 (6 bases). The CDR3 runs 14 residues. The germline gives CDR1 WSHSY, CDR2 SAAADI.

About this clonotype: Just one base apart from a much larger clone, this may be a read error. The V gene is TRBV12-3 or TRBV12-4, the J gene TRBJ2-7, with D unclear. Trimming took 5 bases from V and 7 from J, leaving 12 bases between them. The CDR3 consists of 12 residues. CDR3 loop: CASSPLCLEQYF. The CDR3 DNA reads as TGTGCCAGCAGTCCCTTGTGCCTTGAGCAGTACTTC.

Note on this clonotype: Since no conserved phenylalanine or tryptophan closes the CDR3, a read error is the likely cause. The gene calls are TRBV6-1 and TRBJ2-7; D unresolved. The CDR3 consists of 14 residues. Germline V gives CDR1 MNHNS, CDR2 SASEGT. The CDR3 here is CASSERWSSYGQYL. The CDR3 DNA is TGTGCCAGCAGTGAACGATGGAGCTCCTACGGGCAGTACCTC.

With regard to this clonotype: The junction departs from the called germline gene at one end, perhaps through a read error. The chain has TRBV11-2 and TRBJ2-4, with a possible D match to TRBD1 (6 bases). The CDR3 is 14 residues long. Germline values: CDR1 SGHAT, CDR2 FQNNGV. The CDR3 is CASLGGLAKNIQHF. The CDR3 DNA sequence: TGTGCCAGTTTAGGGGGTCTAGCCAAAAACATTCAACACTTC.

This clonotype was counted once. Being one base from a much bigger clone, this may be a read error. The rearrangement uses TRBV12-3 or TRBV12-4 and TRBJ2-5; D may be TRBD2 (6 bases). The length of the CDR3 is 13 residues. The V end was cut by 1 base, the J end by 9 bases, with 12 bases between. The DNA for the CDR3 is TGTGCCAGCAGTTTAGGGGTGGGGGAGGCCCAGTACTTC. It yields the protein CASSLGVGEAQYF.

The CDR3 DNA reads TGTGCCAGCAGCACAGACATGGTTAGCAATCAGCCCCAGCATTTT. Translation: CASSTDMVSNQPQHF. The gene calls are TRBV7-9 and TRBJ1-5, with D uncertain. The germline V gene has CDR1 SEHNR and CDR2 FQNEAQ (reference sequence). Trimming took off 5 bases at V and 0 bases at J, with 11 bases between the two ends. The CDR3 is 15 amino acids.

The CDR3 here is CASSYSDRKRFGNTIYF. CDR3 DNA: TGTGCCAGCAGTTACTCTGACAGAAAACGCTTTGGAAACACCATATATTTT. V is TRBV6-2 or TRBV6-3 and J is TRBJ1-3, with D perhaps TRBD1 (5 bases). The ends were cut back, 0 bases at V and 3 bases at J, with 15 bases in the middle. Germline V gene lookup returns CDR1 MNHEY and CDR2 SVGEGT. The CDR3 is 17 amino acids.

About this clonotype itself: Without the conserved terminal phenylalanine or tryptophan, this CDR3 likely stems from a read error. The chain couples TRBV11-2 to TRBJ2-3; 8 nucleotides align to TRBD2. CDR1 SGHAT and CDR2 FQNNGV come from the germline V gene. The CDR3 is made up of 16 amino acids. V shed 2 bases, J shed 0 bases, and the junction held 4 bases outside the gene matches. The CDR3: CASSLIRTSSTDTQYP. The CDR3 nucleotides read TGTGCCAGCAGCTTAATTAGGACTAGCAGCACAGATACGCAGTATCCT.

Concerning this clonotype itself: It may be a read error: a sequence one base away is much more abundant. V usage is TRBV4-2 and J usage is TRBJ2-1; 8 nucleotides align to TRBD2. V was clipped by 4 bases and J by 7 bases; unmatched bases: 9. The CDR3 length is 15 residues. The germline gives CDR1 LGHNA, CDR2 YNFKEQ. CDR3 sequence (DNA): TGTGCCAGCAGCCCGACTAGCGAGACGGGAAATGAGCAGTTCTTC. Translating gives CASSPTSETGNEQFF.